These 22 T cell receptor beta chains came from one sample sequenced in a study of CD4 T cells in relation to SARS-CoV-2 and coronaviruses. Generated by immunoSEQ multiplex PCR, the TCRdb table keeps only in-frame clones and is missing some. Of under 25,000 clones in the sample, 78% were seen once. Unexposed donor CD4+ T cells date from about 2010-2019, before the COVID-19 pandemic. Isolation of CD4+ T cells took place after around 11 days in culture. Their antigens remain unidentified. Sequencing input: CD4+ T cells from PBMCs, cultured in vitro. The source is a human donor in good health.

V usage is TRBV9 and J usage is TRBJ2-4; 8 bases are a match to TRBD2. Germline CDR1 is SGDLS and CDR2 is YYNGEE. V was clipped by 0 bases and J by 0 bases; unmatched bases: 11. The CDR3 is 19 amino acids. DNA for the CDR3: TGTGCCAGCAGCGTAGGAGTAGCGGGAATCGACCTAGCCAAAAACATTCAGTACTTC. Residues: CASSVGVAGIDLAKNIQYF. The variable domain in full, with the rest retrieved from reference TRBV9 and TRBJ2-4, is DSGVTQTPKHLITATGQRVTLRCSPRSGDLSVYWYQQSLDQGLQFLIQYYNGEERAKGNILERFSAQQFPDLHSELNLSSLELGDSALYFCASSVGVAGIDLAKNIQYFGAGTRLSVL.

V gene TRBV5-4 combines with J gene TRBJ2-1; 7 bases map to TRBD1. The germline CDR1 and CDR2 sequences are SGHNT and YYREEE (reference sequence). CDR3 length: 15 amino acids. With V trimmed by 4 bases and J by 6 bases, 10 bases remained unmatched. The CDR3: CASSGPGTAINEQFF. CDR3 bases: TGTGCCAGCAGCGGTCCCGGGACAGCCATCAATGAGCAGTTCTTC.

This clone appeared a single time. The V call is TRBV5-1, the J call TRBJ2-7; 7 positions agree with TRBD1. V gave up 0 bases and J gave up 2 bases; unmatched junction bases: 11. The V gene's germline CDR1 is SGHRS and CDR2 YFSETQ. The CDR3 is 17 amino acids. The CDR3 DNA sequence: TGCGCCAGCAGCTTGGAGGCTCCGGGACAGCCTCCCTACGAGCAGTACTTC. Residues: CASSLEAPGQPPYEQYF.

The chain uses TRBV6-5 and TRBJ2-7; D is uncertain. CDR1 and CDR2 (germline): MNHEY, SVGAGI. Trimming removed 10 bases at V and 2 bases at J, with 12 bases between. This CDR3 is built from 12 residues. DNA of the CDR3: TGTGCCACAACAATGATCCCCTACGAGCAGTACTTC. This sequence encodes CATTMIPYEQYF.

The gene calls are TRBV7-6 and TRBJ1-2; 8 bases are shared with TRBD1. Germline V gene sequence: CDR1 SGHVS, CDR2 FNYEAQ. The junction had 6 bases not matched to a gene; V was cut back by 5 bases and J by 4 bases. This CDR3 has 14 residues. The CDR3 spells CASSPAGGGYGYTF. CDR3 in DNA: TGTGCCAGCAGCCCCGCAGGGGGCGGCTATGGCTACACCTTC.

The CDR3 region has the DNA TGCGCCAGCAGTCTCCGGCTACAGGAAACTGGGGCCAACGTCCTGACTTTC. Protein product: CASSLRLQETGANVLTF. The genes are TRBV23-1 and TRBJ2-6, with D perhaps TRBD1 (5 bases). TRBV23-1 is recorded as an ORF, its role being uncertain. This CDR3 spans 17 amino acids. Trimming pared 4 bases from V and 2 bases from J, leaving 15 bases between.

This clone was detected a few times. The rearrangement links TRBV12-5 to TRBJ2-7, with 9 bases aligning to TRBD2. After removal of 5 bases from V and 7 bases from J, the junction contained 12 bases not matched to a gene. The CDR3 totals 15 residues. Per germline, CDR1 LGHNT and CDR2 FRNRAP. In DNA, the CDR3 is TGTGCTAGTGGTATACCAGCGGGAGGCCGGGGGGAGCAGTACTTC. This gives the protein CASGIPAGGRGEQYF.

V and J are TRBV29-1 and TRBJ2-3; 13 bases are a match to TRBD2. Germline loops: CDR1 SQVTM, CDR2 ANQGSEA. This CDR3 region has 14 residues. Trimming at V came to 7 bases and at J to 3 bases, leaving 4 bases not matched to a gene. The CDR3 bases are TGCAGCGGTCGACTAGCGGGAGGAACAGATACGCAGTATTTT. Encoded protein: CSGRLAGGTDTQYF.

The V call is TRBV18, the J call TRBJ1-5; D unclear. The CDR3 is 13 residues long. V was shortened by 4 bases and J by 2 bases, with 6 bases between the two germline ends. Germline V gene data show CDR1 as KGHSH and CDR2 as LQKENI. CDR3: CASSRRGNQPQHF. The CDR3 nucleotides read TGTGCCAGCTCACGTCGGGGCAATCAGCCCCAGCATTTT.

The chain recombines TRBV5-5 with TRBJ2-7; TRBD1 is a possible D gene (7 bases). The ends were cut back, 4 bases at V and 2 bases at J, with 19 bases in the middle. Germline V gene data show CDR1 as SGHKS and CDR2 as YYEKEE (reference sequence). There are 16 residues in the CDR3. CDR3 nucleotides: TGTGCCAGCAGCCCGGAGGCGGGACAGAGCACCTACGAGCAGTACTTC. It codes for CASSPEAGQSTYEQYF.

This sequence joins TRBV19 and TRBJ2-7; 15 bases are shared with TRBD2. Germline V gene data show CDR1 as LNHDA and CDR2 as SQIVND (reference sequence). CDR3 length: 16 amino acids. V dropped 5 bases and J dropped 3; count of bases not matched to a gene: 5. The CDR3 DNA follows: TGTGCCAGTAGTCCAGGGACTAGCGGGGGGAACTACGAGCAGTACTTC. It translates to CASSPGTSGGNYEQYF. The variable domain in full, with the rest retrieved from reference TRBV19 and TRBJ2-7, is DGGITQSPKYLFRKEGQNVTLSCEQNLNHDAMYWYRQDPGQGLRLIYYSQIVNDFQKGDIAEGYSVSREKKESFPLTVTSAQKNPTAFYLCASSPGTSGGNYEQYFGPGTRLTVT.

This clone is a singleton in its sample. The chain combines TRBV6-4 with TRBJ1-1, with a weak D call TRBD1 (6 bases). This CDR3 is 14 amino acids long. Germline V gene lookup returns CDR1 MRHNA and CDR2 SNTAGT. V lost 6 bases, J lost 6 bases, and 17 bases lay in between. Here the CDR3 DNA reads TGTGCCAGCAGAGAGAATACAGGGAAGGCTGAAGCTTTCTTT. The encoded protein is CASRENTGKAEAFF.

The rearrangement joins TRBV12-3 or TRBV12-4 to TRBJ1-1; no reliable D call. V was clipped by 3 bases and J by 0 bases, with 5 bases between them. The CDR3 is 13 amino acids. The CDR3 nucleotides are TGTGCCAGCAGTTTTTCGATGAACACTGAAGCTTTCTTT. Protein: CASSFSMNTEAFF.

The chain employs TRBV3-1 (or the pseudogene TRBV3-2) and TRBJ1-2; D gene ambiguous. The CDR3 extends over 17 amino acids. V gave up 0 bases and J gave up 4 bases, with 18 bases separating them. Germline V gene data show CDR1 as LGHDT and CDR2 as YNNKEL (reference sequence). The CDR3 loop reads CASSQDRFPGKGYGYTF. CDR3 DNA: TGTGCCAGCAGCCAAGATAGGTTCCCGGGCAAAGGCTATGGCTACACCTTC.

The chain links TRBV18 to TRBJ2-1, with D maybe TRBD2 (5 bases). CDR3 length: 14 amino acids. CDR1 is KGHSH and CDR2 is LQKENI in the germline V gene. The V and J ends lost 3 bases and 8 bases respectively, with 14 bases between them. The CDR3 loop reads CASSPSVGGHEQFF. CDR3 nucleotides: TGTGCCAGCTCACCGTCCGTAGGAGGCCATGAGCAGTTCTTC.

This chain connects TRBV10-3 to TRBJ2-2; 7 nucleotides match TRBD2. J gave up 3 bases and V 10 bases, and 5 bases lay outside the gene matches. CDR3 size: 13 residues. The germline V gene has CDR1 ENHRY and CDR2 SYGVKD. The CDR3 loop reads CATGRGDTGELFF. DNA of the CDR3: TGTGCCACCGGCCGGGGGGACACCGGGGAGCTGTTTTTT.

This clone was found a few times. The rearrangement uses TRBV6-2 or TRBV6-3 and TRBJ2-7; D gene unclear. The CDR3 runs to 14 residues. Per the germline V gene, CDR1 is MNHEY and CDR2 is SVGEGT. Between the trimmed V and J ends, which lost 0 bases and 2 bases, there was a span of 8 bases. The CDR3 nucleotides read TGTGCCAGCAGTTACTCCGGAATCCCCTACGAGCAGTACTTC. It is translated as CASSYSGIPYEQYF.

J is TRBJ1-2 and V is TRBV3-1 (or the pseudogene TRBV3-2), with D possibly TRBD1 on 6 matching bases. V was pared by 1 base and J by 7 bases, with 13 bases between. Per germline, CDR1 LGHDT and CDR2 YNNKEL (reference sequence). The CDR3 is 14 amino acids. CDR3 loop: CASSQGGGLSGYTF. The CDR3 nucleotides are TGTGCCAGCAGCCAAGGAGGGGGGTTGAGTGGCTACACCTTC.

This clone has only one observation. The chain links TRBV9 to TRBJ2-2, with D maybe TRBD2 (6 bases). Looked up from germline, CDR1 is SGDLS and CDR2 is YYNGEE. Trimming stripped 4 bases from V and 4 bases from J, with 11 bases between. The CDR3 loop spans 14 amino acids. The chain's CDR3 is CASSPGGTTGELFF. The CDR3 DNA reads TGTGCCAGCAGCCCCGGGGGAACCACCGGGGAGCTGTTTTTT.

The CDR3 region is CASSQDSGTGECYTF. CDR3 nucleotides: TGTGCCAGCAGCCAGGACTCCGGGACAGGGGAATGCTACACCTTC. V usage is TRBV14 and J usage is TRBJ1-2; TRBD1 aligns across 10 bases. The CDR3 contains 15 residues. Germline CDR1 is SGHDN and CDR2 is FVKESK. The ends lost 3 bases at V and 9 bases at J; junction bases unmatched: 10.

This rearrangement joins TRBV4-1 to TRBJ2-2; no firm D call. Germline CDR1 reads MGHRA; CDR2 reads YSYEKL. Trimming took off 1 base at V and 7 bases at J, with 10 bases between the two ends. The CDR3 runs to 14 residues. Here the CDR3 reads CASSQVSRLGELFF. For the CDR3, the DNA is TGCGCCAGCAGCCAAGTGTCGAGACTCGGGGAGCTGTTTTTT.

The chain joins TRBV27 to TRBJ2-7; 10 bases are shared with TRBD2. Germline V gene lookup returns CDR1 MNHEY and CDR2 SMNVEV (reference sequence). CDR3 length: 17 amino acids. With V trimmed by 2 bases and J by 3 bases, 10 bases remained unmatched. The CDR3: CASSLTSGASGSYEQYF. The DNA for the CDR3 is TGTGCCAGCAGTTTAACGTCTGGGGCTAGCGGGAGCTACGAGCAGTACTTC.